The 3 T cell receptor beta chains below were found in one sample sequenced in a study of post-analysis software for immune sequencing data. Findings and limits, study-wide: Patients used about 5 TRBV segments, including TRBV5-6, TRBV5-1 and TRBV20-1, more often than controls.

The TCR beta cDNA libraries carried unique molecular identifiers. TCRdb independently ran MiXCR on the PCR reads; one entry per CDR3 protein. Counted here are a few hundred thousand distinct CDR3 sequences, approximately 34% occurring once; the ten biggest clones make up approximately 5.4%. Their antigen targets remain unknown. Input material: blood. These TCRs come from a girl younger than 18 with multiple sclerosis.

The chain carries TRBV10-3 and TRBJ1-2; the match to TRBD1 covers 8 bases. The CDR3 runs to 13 residues. The V gene end was trimmed by 10 bases and the J gene end by 4 bases; junction bases not matched to a gene: 8. CDR1 ENHRY and CDR2 SYGVKD come from the germline V gene. This CDR3 reads CASSGQERYGYTF. CDR3 DNA sequence: TGTGCCAGCTCGGGACAGGAACGCTATGGCTACACCTTC.

The chain is built from TRBV7-3 and TRBJ2-3, with D possibly TRBD2 on 6 matching bases. V was shortened by 6 bases and J by 4 bases, with 14 bases between the two germline ends. CDR3 size: 14 residues. Germline CDR1 and CDR2: SGHTA and FQGTGA. CDR3 loop: CASSRDFSADTQYF. The CDR3 bases are TGTGCCAGCAGTCGGGACTTTAGCGCAGATACGCAGTATTTT.

The chain couples TRBV20-1 to TRBJ1-5; D gene ambiguous. With 0 bases removed from V and 5 bases from J, the gap between germline ends came to 5 bases. Germline-derived CDR1 and CDR2 are DFQATT and SNEGSKA (reference sequence). The CDR3 consists of 12 residues. The CDR3 nucleotides are TGCAGTGCTAGAGATAAAGATCAGCCCCAGCATTTT. Protein product: CSARDKDQPQHF.